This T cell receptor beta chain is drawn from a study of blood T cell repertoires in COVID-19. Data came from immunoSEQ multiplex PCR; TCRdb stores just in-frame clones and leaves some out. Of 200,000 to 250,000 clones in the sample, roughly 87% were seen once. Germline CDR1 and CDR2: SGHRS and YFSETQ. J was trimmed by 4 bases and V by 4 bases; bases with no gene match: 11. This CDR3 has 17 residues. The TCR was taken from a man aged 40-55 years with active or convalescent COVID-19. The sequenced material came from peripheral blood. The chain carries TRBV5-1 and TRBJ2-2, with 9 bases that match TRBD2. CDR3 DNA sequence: TGCGCCAGCAGCCGTCTCAGCGGGGGGCTCGGCACCGGGGAGCTGTTTTTT. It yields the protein CASSRLSGGLGTGELFF. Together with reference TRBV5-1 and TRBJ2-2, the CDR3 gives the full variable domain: KAGVTQTPRYLIKTRGQQVTLSCSPISGHRSVSWYQQTPGQGLQFLFEYFSETQRNKGNFPGRFSGRQFSNSRSEMNVSTLELGDSALYLCASSRLSGGLGTGELFFGEGSRLTVL.